The clone carrying this T cell receptor (beta chain) has more than one count but fewer than ten. Trimming shortened V by 3 bases and J by 8 bases, and 14 bases separated the two germline ends. CDR3 length: 13 amino acids. Germline V gene lookup returns CDR1 SGHKS and CDR2 YYEKEE (reference sequence). This sample stems from a study of patients and donors after allogeneic stem cell transplantation. One entry per CDR3 protein results from TCRdb running MiXCR on the RT-PCR reads. The sample has some 230,000 distinct CDR3 sequences, roughly an eighth seen once. Sequencing was carried out using blood, either unsorted or a sorted T cell fraction (not recorded which). The receptor was derived from a human donor who was either an allogeneic HSCT recipient or a stem cell or donor lymphocyte infusion donor (not recorded which). It is not recorded whose cells these are; they may come from a transplant donor. The V gene is TRBV5-5, the J gene TRBJ1-1, with unresolved D. CDR3 loop: CASSSHGVSEAFF. As DNA, the CDR3 is TGTGCCAGCAGCTCCCATGGCGTATCGGAAGCTTTCTTT.